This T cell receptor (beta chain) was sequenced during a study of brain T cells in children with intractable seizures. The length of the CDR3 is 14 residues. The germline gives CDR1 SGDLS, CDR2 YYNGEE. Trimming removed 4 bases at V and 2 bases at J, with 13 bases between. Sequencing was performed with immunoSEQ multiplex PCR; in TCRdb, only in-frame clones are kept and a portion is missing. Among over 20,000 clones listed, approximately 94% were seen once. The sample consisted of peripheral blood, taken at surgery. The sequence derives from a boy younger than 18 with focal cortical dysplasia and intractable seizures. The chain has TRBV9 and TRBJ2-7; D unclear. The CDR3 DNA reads TGTGCCAGCAGCACCAGGTCCCAAACCTACGAGCAGTACTTC. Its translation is CASSTRSQTYEQYF.